This note documents a single T cell receptor (beta chain) sequence. This clonotype appeared many times. It lacks a known antigen. The sample holds no much larger clone one base away, and base qualities are not on file. This record belongs to a study of molecular identifiers for immune sequencing clone quantification (dated by TCRdb to the late 2010s). In terms of the full investigation: For a replicate experiment, the RNA from either approximately 20,000 or 98,000 naive CD8 T cells was divided into five aliquots, and four of those aliquots went on to sequencing. This methods study benchmarked molecular-identifier clustering-based TCR repertoire sequencing (MIDCIRS) and TCR RNA copy counting, using CD8 T cells to do so. The study at large found these results: Clones above 20 RNA copies held over 99% of molecules in CMV-specific effector cells but under 1% in naive cells. When barcode sub-clustering was left out, chimeric consensus sequences inflated TCR diversity, with chimeras reaching as high as 47%. Naive libraries contained spiked-in Jurkat TCR RNA (10 copies' worth), which is not part of the donor repertoire. Modeling gave 3 to 3.5 recovered TCR RNA copies per cell versus about 10 by digital PCR, implying approximately 30% capture efficiency. Identical TCR molecules sharing a barcode could cause highly expanded clone sizes to be underestimated. A single cell's worth of spiked-in Jurkat TCR RNA was reported detectable even among under 1.3 million naive CD8 T cells.

The receptor library was made with PCR. Data came from an Illumina HiSeq 4000. Bulk TCR libraries were prepared as previously described, using TCR primers listed in Table S5. The Qiagen AllPrep DNA/RNA kit was used to purify total RNA. Before analysis, reads from multiple sequencing runs of one library were combined. Per the authors' processing: Reads were retained only if an exact TCR constant sequence was present, and the retained reads were trimmed to 150 nt and grouped according to their 12-nt molecular barcodes. Reads inside each barcode group were sub-clustered using a 15% Levenshtein threshold, and a quality-weighted consensus sequence was constructed for each RNA molecule. Non-functional sequences were excluded, and lower-count sequences lying one edit away from another sequence were also excluded. Based on fitting two negative binomial distributions, any barcode sub-cluster with under 20% of the maximum read count was discarded. In-frame beta chains were kept once TCRdb had trimmed the public reads at Q25 with fastp and called clones with MiXCR. Entries are consolidated by CDR3 protein sequence, retaining the most common genes and DNA. TCRdb's processing, not the study's, gives the V and J calls here. The sample has around 470,000 distinct CDR3 sequences on record, 20% to 25% of them singletons. Together, the top ten hold around 0.84% of the sample.

The CDR3 covers 12 residues, taking in both the cysteine and the phenylalanine. Only the CDR3 part of the read is kept: 36 bases, read in frame from the first base. Relative to germline, V is 1 base shorter and J is 7 bases shorter, with 8 bases between their ends. Taken from the germline V gene, the CDR1 and CDR2 loops are WSHSY and SAAADI. Libraries of naive CD8 T cells were built from around 18,000 to 910,000 sorted cells, with 10%, 30% or 50% of the purified RNA used. Naive CD8 T cells were FACS-sorted as CD8+CD4-CCR7+CD45RA+ on a BD FACSAria II into RLT Plus buffer. Detection sensitivity was tested by spiking Jurkat RNA equal to some 11 TCR copies' worth into samples containing about 17,000-1,000,000 naive CD8 T cells. CD8 T cells were enriched using RosetteSep CD8+ T Cell Enrichment Cocktail and Ficoll-Paque, and the enriched cells then underwent ACK red cell lysis.

This chain is built from TRBV10-2 and TRBJ2-7; the D region possibly corresponds to TRBD2 (5 bases align). This TCR came from a human donor in good health. Some libraries in this study had Jurkat cell RNA spiked in. The sample taken for sequencing was naive CD8+ T cells from blood, with Jurkat cell RNA spiked in. The cell subset or site label for this specimen denotes: FACS-sorted CD8+CD4-CCR7+CD45RA+ naive T cells. The nucleotides read TGCGCCAGCAGTGAGTGGTCGGGGGAGCAGTACTTC. It encodes CASSEWSGEQYF.